The present TCR beta chain was sequenced within a study of T-cell reconstitution after alpha-beta-depleted transplantation in children. Using unique molecular identifiers, the investigators prepared the TCRbeta library. TCRdb processed the PCR reads anew with MiXCR; each CDR3 protein has one entry. The profile shows 200,000 to 250,000 distinct CDR3 sequences, 9.7% of them singletons. This clonotype was detected many times. This sample comprised PBMCs from the stem cell graft donor, obtained from the stem cell graft. The source of this sequence is a human donor who donated a stem cell graft to a child with SCID.

CDR3 region: CSARVFGFNEKLFF. In nucleotides, the CDR3 is TGCAGTGCTAGAGTCTTCGGGTTTAATGAAAAACTGTTTTTT. The V gene is TRBV20-1, the J gene TRBJ1-4; D gene unclear. Germline CDR1 and CDR2: DFQATT and SNEGSKA (reference sequence). The V end lost 1 base, the J end lost 4 bases, and 10 bases lay between the germline ends. There are 14 residues in the CDR3.